This TCR beta chain derives from a study of blood T cell repertoires in COVID-19. Study as a whole: Sites across the United States, Italy and Spain contributed samples from acute and convalescent COVID-19. The cDNA or gDNA used as material had been derived from T cells, B-cell-depleted T cells, or PBMCs.

Seattle participants joined during active infection and were tracked over time. Per the original methods: Estimated nucleated cell counts came from reference gene primer amplification. Method: immunoSEQ multiplex PCR; TCRdb's copy keeps in-frame clones and lacks some. V, J and clone size reflect that table, while D and trimming were determined from the DNA. The sample shows about 350,000 clones, about nine tenths of them seen only once. This CDR3 is built from 17 residues. After removal of 5 bases from V and 10 bases from J, the junction contained 17 bases not matched to a gene. CDR1 and CDR2 from the germline V gene are LNHDA and SQIVND (reference sequence).

The rearrangement uses TRBV19 and TRBJ1-6; 7 bases fit TRBD1. Sequencing input: peripheral blood. The TCR was taken from a woman in her 70s with COVID-19, enrolled during active disease. The CDR3 nucleotides are TGTGCCAGTAGTCCCCCCCGCTCAGGACAGGCTGGATCACCCCTCCACTTT. This gives the protein CASSPPRSGQAGSPLHF.